This T cell receptor beta chain was observed in a study of blood T cell repertoires in COVID-19. CDR1 is SGHKS and CDR2 is YYEKEE in the germline V gene (reference sequence). V was shortened by 2 bases and J by 3 bases, with 11 bases between the two germline ends. The CDR3 covers 14 residues. This clone was picked up one time. The protocol was immunoSEQ multiplex PCR, while the TCRdb copy is restricted to in-frame clones and leaves out a portion. Of a few hundred thousand clones detected, around nine tenths appear once; the ten largest clones hold approximately 1.5%. The chain has TRBV5-5 and TRBJ1-2; perhaps TRBD1 as D (5 bases). This TCR was recovered from a woman aged 18 to 35 who had been exposed to COVID-19. Sequenced input: PBMCs or T cells enriched from blood (not recorded which). The CDR3 bases are TGTGCCAGCAGCTTTAGACAGCCTGACTATGGCTACACCTTC. As protein: CASSFRQPDYGYTF.